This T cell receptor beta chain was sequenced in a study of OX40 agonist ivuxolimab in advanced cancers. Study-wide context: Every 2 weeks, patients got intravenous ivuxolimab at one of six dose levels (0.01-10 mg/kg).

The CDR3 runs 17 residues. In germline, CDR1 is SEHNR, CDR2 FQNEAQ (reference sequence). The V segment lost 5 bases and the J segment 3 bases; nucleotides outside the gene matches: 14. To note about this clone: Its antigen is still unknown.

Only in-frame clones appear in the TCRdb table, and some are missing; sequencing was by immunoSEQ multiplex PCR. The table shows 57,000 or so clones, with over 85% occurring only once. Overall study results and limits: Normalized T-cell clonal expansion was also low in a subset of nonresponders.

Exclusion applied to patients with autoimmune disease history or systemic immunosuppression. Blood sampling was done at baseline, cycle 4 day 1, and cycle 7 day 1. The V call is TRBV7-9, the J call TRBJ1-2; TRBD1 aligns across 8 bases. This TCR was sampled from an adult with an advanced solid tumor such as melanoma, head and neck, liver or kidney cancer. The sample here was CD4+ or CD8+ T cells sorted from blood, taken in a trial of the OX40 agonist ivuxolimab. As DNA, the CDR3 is TGTGCCAGCAGCACACACTCGACCCAGGGGGCGGACTATGGCTACACCTTC. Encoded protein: CASSTHSTQGADYGYTF.